What follows are 31 T cell receptor beta chains derived from one specimen sequenced in a study of shared clonotypes between healthy human individuals. Sequenced by immunoSEQ multiplex PCR; TCRdb stores in-frame clones only, minus some. Among a few million clones listed, approximately 90% were seen once. Sequencing used naive CD4+ T cells sorted from blood. Subset reported: CD45RA+ positively selected. The receptors originated from a young man in good health.

The V and J genes are TRBV5-5 and TRBJ2-3; D gene ambiguous. The length of the CDR3 is 13 residues. The germline CDR1 and CDR2 sequences are SGHKS and YYEKEE (reference sequence). The V end lost 5 bases, the J end lost 2 bases, and 9 bases lay between the germline ends. In DNA, the CDR3 is TGTGCCAGCAGGCCAGTAAACACAGATACGCAGTATTTT. Translating it yields CASRPVNTDTQYF.

The V call is TRBV10-2, the J call TRBJ2-7; D is possibly TRBD1 (6 bases). Per the germline V gene, CDR1 is WSHSY and CDR2 is SAAADI. V gave up 6 bases and J gave up 2 bases, with 17 bases separating them. The CDR3 has 15 amino acids. CDR3 DNA: TGCGCCAGCAGGGACAGTGGGGCCTCGGCCTACGAGCAGTACTTC. This codes for CASRDSGASAYEQYF.

V gene TRBV10-3 combines with J gene TRBJ2-5, with TRBD2 as a possible D gene (5 bases). CDR1 is ENHRY and CDR2 is SYGVKD in the germline V gene. Between the trimmed V and J ends, which lost 4 bases and 5 bases, there was a span of 11 bases. The CDR3 spans 13 residues. Here the CDR3 DNA reads TGTGCCATCAGTGGGGTGACGGGGGAGACCCAGTACTTC. It translates to CAISGVTGETQYF.

With regard to this clone: This CDR3 is also generated by other DNA sequences in the sample. This chain connects TRBV5-6 to TRBJ2-1; no clear D gene. Germline V gene lookup returns CDR1 SGHDT and CDR2 YYEEEE. This CDR3 spans 12 amino acids. V shed 2 bases and J shed 0 bases, with 0 bases lying between them. The CDR3 DNA is TGTGCCAGCAGCTTCTCCTACAATGAGCAGTTCTTC. It specifies CASSFSYNEQFF.

V and J are TRBV4-3 and TRBJ2-3; 10 nucleotides agree with TRBD2. The trim removed 0 bases at V and 3 bases at J, leaving 6 bases unmatched. Germline V lookup: CDR1 LGHNA, CDR2 YSLEER. CDR3 length: 17 residues. CDR3 region: CASSQDLASGSTDTQYF. Written as DNA, the CDR3 is TGCGCCAGCAGCCAAGACCTGGCTAGCGGGAGTACAGATACGCAGTATTTT.

The chain employs TRBV7-2 and TRBJ2-7; no clear D gene. This CDR3 has 14 residues. Germline lookup yields CDR1 SGHTA and CDR2 FQGNSA. V shed 4 bases and J shed 0 bases, with 10 bases lying between them. The CDR3, as DNA: TGTGCCAGCAGCTCTCAAAGGTACTCCTACGAGCAGTACTTC. Protein: CASSSQRYSYEQYF.

This chain joins TRBV2 and TRBJ1-5; possibly TRBD1 for D (5 bases). V was shortened by 4 bases and J by 2 bases, with 9 bases between the two germline ends. Germline V CDR1 and CDR2: SNHLY, FYNNEI. The CDR3 sequence is 14 residues long. The CDR3 DNA reads as TGTGCCAGCAGTGGAGAAGGGGGCAATCAGCCCCAGCATTTT. This gives the protein CASSGEGGNQPQHF.

The chain is built from TRBV6-5 and TRBJ1-5; unclear D gene. The CDR3 covers 13 residues. Germline CDR1 and CDR2: MNHEY and SVGAGI. V was pared by 7 bases and J by 5 bases, with 12 bases between. CDR3 coding DNA: TGTGCCAGCAAGTCGGATCCTTATCAGCCCCAGCATTTT. It is translated as CASKSDPYQPQHF.

This clone came up a few times. The chain is built from TRBV2 and TRBJ2-7, with 10 nucleotides matching TRBD1. Germline CDR1 reads SNHLY; CDR2 reads FYNNEI. With V trimmed by 6 bases and J by 3 bases, 5 bases remained unmatched. This CDR3 contains 14 residues. As DNA, the CDR3 is TGTGCCAGCAGACCGACAGGGGGCCTCTACGAGCAGTACTTC. Its protein product is CASRPTGGLYEQYF.

This chain links TRBV10-3 with TRBJ2-6, with 8 bases matching TRBD1. Germline CDR1 reads ENHRY; CDR2 reads SYGVKD. Germline trimming cut 3 bases from V and 0 bases from J; bases unmatched to any gene: 10. The CDR3 is 19 residues long. The CDR3 sequence: CAISDFGRGRLSGANVLTF. The DNA for the CDR3 is TGTGCCATCAGTGACTTCGGCAGGGGGCGCCTCTCTGGGGCCAACGTCCTGACTTTC.

The chain recombines TRBV5-6 with TRBJ1-5; the match to TRBD1 covers 9 bases. Germline assignment: CDR1 SGHDT and CDR2 YYEEEE. CDR3 size: 16 residues. V shed 3 bases and J 5 bases; nucleotides not matched to a gene: 9. The CDR3 coding sequence is TGTGCCAGCAGCTACTTGGGACAGGGACAGGATCAGCCCCAGCATTTT. Encoded protein: CASSYLGQGQDQPQHF.

The chain combines TRBV28 with TRBJ1-2; 8 positions agree with TRBD1. The J segment lost 8 bases and the V segment lost 8 bases, leaving 7 bases of the junction unmatched. Germline V lookup: CDR1 MDHEN, CDR2 SYDVKM. The CDR3 has 12 amino acids. The CDR3 DNA reads TGTGCCAGCGAGACAGGGGCGGACGGCTACACCTTC. It yields the protein CASETGADGYTF.

The V call is TRBV18, the J call TRBJ1-3; 7 nucleotides agree with TRBD1. The CDR3 loop spans 17 amino acids. The junction had 8 bases not matched to a gene; V was cut back by 3 bases and J by 0 bases. Per germline, CDR1 KGHSH and CDR2 LQKENI. CDR3 sequence (DNA): TGTGCCAGCTCACCTCTTGGGGGACAGTACTCTGGAAACACCATATATTTT. Translating it yields CASSPLGGQYSGNTIYF. The whole variable domain, remainder taken from reference TRBV18 and TRBJ1-3, is NAGVMQNPRHLVRRRGQEARLRCSPMKGHSHVYWYRQLPEEGLKFMVYLQKENIIDESGMPKERFSAEFPKEGPSILRIQQVVRGDSAAYFCASSPLGGQYSGNTIYFGEGSWLTVV.

This clone was counted once. The rearrangement links TRBV5-1 to TRBJ2-6; weak D call: TRBD2 (6 bases). Looked up from germline, CDR1 is SGHRS and CDR2 is YFSETQ. The CDR3 is made up of 16 amino acids. Trimming stripped 0 bases from V and 3 bases from J, with 10 bases between. The DNA of the CDR3 is TGCGCCAGCAGCTTGGCCCAAGCGGGTGGGGCCAACGTCCTGACTTTC. Translated, it gives CASSLAQAGGANVLTF. The full variable domain, with the rest looked up from reference TRBV5-1 and TRBJ2-6, is KAGVTQTPRYLIKTRGQQVTLSCSPISGHRSVSWYQQTPGQGLQFLFEYFSETQRNKGNFPGRFSGRQFSNSRSEMNVSTLELGDSALYLCASSLAQAGGANVLTFGAGSRLTVL.

This sequence joins TRBV13 and TRBJ2-7, with 8 bases fitting TRBD1. Germline V lookup: CDR1 PRHDT, CDR2 FYEKMQ (reference sequence). Trimming took 5 bases from V and 1 from J; bases not matched to a gene: 19. The CDR3 contains 19 residues. CDR3 region: CASSLRREQGRDRSYEQYF. The CDR3 coding sequence is TGTGCCAGCAGCCTAAGGAGAGAACAGGGCCGGGACAGGTCCTACGAGCAGTACTTC.

This chain connects TRBV10-3 to TRBJ1-1, with TRBD1 identical over 7 bases. This CDR3 comprises 14 residues. The V gene end was trimmed by 4 bases and the J gene end by 4 bases; junction bases not matched to a gene: 6. Germline CDR1 is ENHRY and CDR2 is SYGVKD. The CDR3 here is CAISGLDRVTEAFF. DNA for the CDR3: TGTGCCATCAGTGGACTCGACAGGGTCACTGAAGCTTTCTTT.

The V call is TRBV10-1, the J call TRBJ2-3, with TRBD2 identical over 7 bases. Trimming took 4 bases from V and 6 from J; bases not matched to a gene: 13. Germline V CDR1 and CDR2: WNHNN, SYGVQD (reference sequence). This CDR3 contains 16 residues. The CDR3 here is CASSGDYHSGADTQYF. Written as DNA, the CDR3 is TGCGCCAGCAGTGGGGACTACCACTCCGGGGCCGATACGCAGTATTTT.

The chain employs TRBV6-5 and TRBJ1-5; 8 bases match TRBD1. The germline CDR1 and CDR2 sequences are MNHEY and SVGAGI. Trimming at V came to 6 bases and at J to 6 bases, leaving 10 bases not matched to a gene. There are 15 residues in the CDR3. DNA of the CDR3: TGTGCCAGCAGCTCGGACAGGGTAGTTATTCAGCCCCAGCATTTT. It translates to CASSSDRVVIQPQHF.

V and J are TRBV5-1 and TRBJ1-4, with a weak D call TRBD1 (5 bases). The CDR3 runs 16 residues. Germline V gene data show CDR1 as SGHRS and CDR2 as YFSETQ. The ends were cut back, 1 base at V and 3 bases at J, with 13 bases in the middle. CDR3 protein: CASSLTGAGSNEKLFF. DNA for the CDR3: TGCGCCAGCAGCTTGACTGGGGCAGGGTCTAATGAAAAACTGTTTTTT. The variable domain in full, completed from reference TRBV5-1 and TRBJ1-4, reads KAGVTQTPRYLIKTRGQQVTLSCSPISGHRSVSWYQQTPGQGLQFLFEYFSETQRNKGNFPGRFSGRQFSNSRSEMNVSTLELGDSALYLCASSLTGAGSNEKLFFGSGTQLSVL.

The V call is TRBV18, the J call TRBJ2-2; the match to TRBD1 covers 9 bases. CDR3 length: 16 residues. Germline CDR1 is KGHSH and CDR2 is LQKENI. The trim removed 3 bases at V and 3 bases at J, leaving 5 bases unmatched. CDR3 sequence: CASSPAGTGYTGELFF. The CDR3 DNA follows: TGTGCCAGCTCACCTGCCGGGACAGGGTACACCGGGGAGCTGTTTTTT.

This clone has just one count. The J gene is TRBJ1-1, the V gene TRBV5-4; tentatively, D is TRBD1 (6 bases). V dropped 4 bases and J dropped 6 bases, with 16 bases sitting between them. The length of the CDR3 is 14 residues. In germline, CDR1 is SGHNT, CDR2 YYREEE (reference sequence). The CDR3 spells CASSRSQGSSEAFF. Written as DNA, the CDR3 is TGTGCCAGCAGCCGAAGTCAGGGGTCTTCTGAAGCTTTCTTT.

On this clone itself: Other DNA sequences in the same sample also yield this CDR3. The chain joins TRBV11-2 to TRBJ2-3, with no clear D. The germline CDR1 and CDR2 sequences are SGHAT and FQNNGV. Trimming took 1 base from V and 1 from J, leaving 12 bases between them. CDR3 length equals 16 residues. CDR3 in DNA: TGTGCCAGCAGCTTAGGGACCAAGGGTGGCACAGATACGCAGTATTTT. This codes for CASSLGTKGGTDTQYF.

The chain combines TRBV7-9 with TRBJ2-5; no clear D gene. Germline CDR1 SEHNR, CDR2 FQNEAQ (reference sequence). The ends were cut back, 5 bases at V and 5 bases at J, with 15 bases in the middle. The CDR3 has 14 amino acids. CDR3 coding DNA: TGTGCCAGCAGCCTCTGGACGGAAGAGGAGACCCAGTACTTC. Translation gives CASSLWTEEETQYF.

The chain has TRBV5-1 and TRBJ2-5; 10 bases fit TRBD2. Trimming at V came to 4 bases and at J to 5 bases, leaving 11 bases not matched to a gene. The CDR3 contains 16 residues. Per the germline V gene, CDR1 is SGHRS and CDR2 is YFSETQ. This CDR3 is CASSQGASGSSETQYF. CDR3 coding DNA: TGCGCCAGCAGCCAGGGGGCTAGCGGGAGTAGTGAGACCCAGTACTTC.

The chain joins TRBV19 to TRBJ1-1; a possible D gene is TRBD1 (5 bases). Germline V gene data show CDR1 as LNHDA and CDR2 as SQIVND (reference sequence). This CDR3 is 16 amino acids long. The V end lost 3 bases, the J end lost 0 bases, and 14 bases lay between the germline ends. The CDR3 region is CASSIVMGLMNTEAFF. DNA for the CDR3: TGTGCCAGTAGTATCGTGATGGGGCTCATGAACACTGAAGCTTTCTTT.

The genes are TRBV30 and TRBJ1-3; D is unresolved. The CDR3 consists of 12 residues. Germline V gives CDR1 GTSNPN, CDR2 SVGIG (reference sequence). Trimming cost V 2 bases and J 11 bases, with 13 bases left between them. For the CDR3, the DNA is TGTGCCTGGAGTTCCCCTGGTTATCCCATATATTTT. Protein: CAWSSPGYPIYF.

The rearrangement joins TRBV10-1 to TRBJ2-7; no clear D. Germline CDR1 and CDR2: WNHNN and SYGVQD (reference sequence). The V end lost 0 bases, the J end lost 5 bases, and 8 bases lay between the germline ends. There are 13 residues in the CDR3. The CDR3 protein is CASSESFIDEQYF. DNA of the CDR3: TGCGCCAGCAGTGAGTCGTTTATCGACGAGCAGTACTTC.

CDR3 sequence: CASSLGQALMNTEAFF. CDR3 DNA: TGTGCCAGCAGCTTGGGACAGGCGCTCATGAACACTGAAGCTTTCTTT. V and J are TRBV5-4 and TRBJ1-1, with D perhaps TRBD1 (6 bases). Looked up from germline, CDR1 is SGHNT and CDR2 is YYREEE (reference sequence). The CDR3 contains 16 residues. Deletions cut 0 bases from V and 0 bases from J, with 12 bases between.

V is TRBV7-3 and J is TRBJ2-5; D is uncertain. CDR1 and CDR2 (germline): SGHTA, FQGTGA. With 1 base removed from V and 5 bases from J, the gap between germline ends came to 8 bases. The CDR3 has 13 residues. As DNA, the CDR3 is TGTGCCAGCAGCTTAAACCGGGTGGAGACCCAGTACTTC. Encoded protein: CASSLNRVETQYF.

The CDR3, as DNA: TGTGCCAGCAGCTCCGGGACCTTTAATTCACCCCTCCACTTT. Its translation: CASSSGTFNSPLHF. This chain joins TRBV6-5 and TRBJ1-6; D is perhaps TRBD1 (5 bases). CDR1 and CDR2 from the germline V gene are MNHEY and SVGAGI. This CDR3 contains 14 residues. V was pared by 6 bases and J by 6 bases, with 12 bases between.

The rearrangement links TRBV30 to TRBJ2-2; 11 nucleotides align to TRBD1. V trimming: 5 bases; J trimming: 5 bases; junction bases outside the gene matches: 1. CDR1 and CDR2 (germline): GTSNPN, SVGIG (reference sequence). The CDR3 sequence is 13 residues long. In DNA, the CDR3 is TGTGCCTGGGGGACAGGGGGTACCGGGGAGCTGTTTTTT. It is translated as CAWGTGGTGELFF.